This T cell receptor beta chain was sequenced during a study of blood T cells in healthy people across ages. Overall study results and limits: Among T cells, TCR beta diversity per million cells dropped roughly linearly as age rose. Long-lived and aged donors differed, with more naive CD4+ cells and higher diversity in the long-lived.

There are many counts of this clonotype. Its target is not known. Trimming took 0 bases from V and 5 from J, leaving 17 bases between them. The CDR3 has 16 residues. Germline V gene data show CDR1 as SQVTM and CDR2 as ANQGSEA. Alongside a J-beta primer mix, a sample-barcoded 5' primer served in a second PCR lasting roughly 6 to 11 cycles. In TCRdb, the 5' RACE reads were re-called with MiXCR into one record per CDR3 protein. The table has some 1,800,000 distinct CDR3 sequences, roughly 43% seen once; the top ten hold more than 20%. The sequenced sample consisted of blood. The sequence was collected from a human donor in good health. V gene TRBV29-1 combines with J gene TRBJ2-1, with D perhaps TRBD1 or TRBD2 (6 bases each). CDR3 in amino acids: CSVEDLQGWGDNEQFF. The CDR3 DNA is TGCAGCGTTGAAGATCTTCAGGGGTGGGGGGACAATGAGCAGTTCTTC.